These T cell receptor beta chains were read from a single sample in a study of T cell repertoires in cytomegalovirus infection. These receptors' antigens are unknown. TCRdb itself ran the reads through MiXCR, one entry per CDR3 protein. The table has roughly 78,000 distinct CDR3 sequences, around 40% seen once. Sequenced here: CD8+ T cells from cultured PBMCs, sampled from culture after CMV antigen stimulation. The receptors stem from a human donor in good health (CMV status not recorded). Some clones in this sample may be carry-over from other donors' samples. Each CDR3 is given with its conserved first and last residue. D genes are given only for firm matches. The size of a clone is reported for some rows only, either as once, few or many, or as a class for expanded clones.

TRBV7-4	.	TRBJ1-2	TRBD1	CASRQQTGGQSYGYTF	TGTGCCAGCAGACAACAAACAGGGGGCCAGAGTTATGGCTACACCTTC
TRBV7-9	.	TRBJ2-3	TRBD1	CASSLGQGGGTDTQYF	TGTGCCAGCAGCCTCGGACAGGGTGGGGGCACAGATACGCAGTATTTT
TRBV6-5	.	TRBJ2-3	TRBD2	CASSFGTRYTDTQYF	TGTGCCAGCAGTTTCGGGACTAGATACACAGATACGCAGTATTTT
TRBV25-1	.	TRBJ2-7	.	CASSDVTASEMTYEQYF	TGTGCCAGCAGTGACGTGACAGCCTCCGAGATGACCTACGAGCAGTACTTC
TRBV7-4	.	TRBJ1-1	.	CASSPGGESTEAFF	TGTGCCAGCAGTCCAGGAGGGGAAAGCACTGAAGCTTTCTTT
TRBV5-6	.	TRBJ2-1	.	CASSLDNWIKFF	TGTGCCAGCAGCTTGGACAATTGGATTAAGTTCTTC
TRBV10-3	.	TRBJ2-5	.	CAISGGGREETQYF	TGTGCCATCAGTGGGGGCGGCCGTGAAGAGACCCAGTACTTC
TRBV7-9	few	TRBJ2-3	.	CASSAQVTDTQYF	TGTGCCAGCAGCGCTCAGGTGACAGATACGCAGTATTTT
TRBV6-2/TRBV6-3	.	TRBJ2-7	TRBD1	CASSYTRQQGAYEQYF	TGTGCCAGCAGTTATACGAGGCAACAGGGGGCCTACGAGCAGTACTTC
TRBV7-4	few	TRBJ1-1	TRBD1	CASSTGQGNTEAFF	TGTGCCAGCAGCACGGGACAGGGGAACACTGAAGCTTTCTTT
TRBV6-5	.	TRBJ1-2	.	CASSYTTPGLNYGYTF	TGTGCCAGCAGTTACACCACTCCGGGACTTAACTATGGCTACACCTTC
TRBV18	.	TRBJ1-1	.	CASSRDTGFLTEAFF	TGTGCCAGCTCACGGGACACAGGGTTCTTGACTGAAGCTTTCTTT
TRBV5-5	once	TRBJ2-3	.	CASSFSNVAAQDTQYF	TGTGCCAGCAGCTTTTCGAATGTGGCAGCCCAAGATACGCAGTATTTT
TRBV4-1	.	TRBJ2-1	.	CASSPWTRGINEQFF	TGCGCCAGCAGCCCTTGGACAAGGGGCATCAATGAGCAGTTCTTC
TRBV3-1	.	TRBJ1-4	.	CASSQEDARGEKLFF	TGTGCCAGCAGCCAAGAAGACGCCCGCGGCGAAAAACTGTTTTTT
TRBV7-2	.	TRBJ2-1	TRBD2	CASSSSGGEQFF	TGTGCCAGCAGCTCATCGGGGGGTGAGCAGTTCTTC
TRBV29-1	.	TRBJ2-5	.	CSVHGPGTQETQYF	TGCAGCGTCCACGGACCTGGGACCCAAGAGACCCAGTACTTC
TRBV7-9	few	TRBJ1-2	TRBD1	CASSQGTDFNYGYTF	TGTGCCAGCAGCCAAGGGACAGATTTTAACTATGGCTACACCTTC
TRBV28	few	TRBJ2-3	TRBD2	CASSLEWLAGGSTDTQYF	TGTGCCAGCAGTTTAGAGTGGTTAGCGGGGGGCAGCACAGATACGCAGTATTTT
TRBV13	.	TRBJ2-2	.	CASSPRGSMLDTGELFF	TGTGCCAGCAGCCCCCGGGGGAGCATGCTCGACACCGGGGAGCTGTTTTTT
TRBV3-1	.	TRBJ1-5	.	CASSRTNQPQHF	TGTGCCAGCAGCCGGACCAATCAGCCCCAGCATTTT
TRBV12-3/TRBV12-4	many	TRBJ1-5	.	CASSPGVVLGRSLDQPQHF	TGTGCCAGCAGTCCAGGGGTAGTTCTAGGACGGAGTCTGGATCAGCCCCAGCATTTT
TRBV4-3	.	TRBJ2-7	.	CASSQDRNTFYEQYF	TGCGCCAGCAGCCAAGATCGGAACACTTTTTACGAGCAGTACTTC
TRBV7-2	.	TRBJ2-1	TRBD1	CASSSRDRYNNEQFF	TGTGCCAGCAGCTCCCGGGACAGGTACAATAATGAGCAGTTCTTC
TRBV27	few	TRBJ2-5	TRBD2	CASSLSGLAGGLGGETQYF	TGTGCCAGCAGTTTATCGGGACTAGCGGGGGGCTTAGGTGGGGAGACCCAGTACTTC
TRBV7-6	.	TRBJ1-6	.	CASSLDGGSRSPLHF	TGTGCCAGCAGCTTAGACGGGGGGAGCAGGTCACCCCTCCACTTT
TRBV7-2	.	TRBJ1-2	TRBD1	CASSYRTGDFYGYTF	TGTGCCAGCAGCTACCGGACAGGGGATTTCTATGGCTACACCTTC
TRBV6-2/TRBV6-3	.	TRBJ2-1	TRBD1	CASSSRQGKGQFF	TGTGCCAGCAGTTCGCGACAGGGGAAAGGGCAGTTCTTC
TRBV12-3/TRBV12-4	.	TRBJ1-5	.	CASSLEAYSNQPQHF	TGTGCCAGCAGTTTAGAGGCTTATAGCAATCAGCCCCAGCATTTT
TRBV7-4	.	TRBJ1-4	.	CASSLGPTLGEKLFF	TGTGCCAGCAGCTTAGGCCCGACCTTGGGGGAAAAACTGTTTTTT
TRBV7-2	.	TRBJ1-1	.	CASSFGQAFF	TGTGCCAGCAGCTTCGGACAAGCTTTCTTT
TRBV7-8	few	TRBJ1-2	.	CASSLAQRGYGYTF	TGTGCCAGCAGCTTAGCGCAACGGGGATATGGCTACACCTTC
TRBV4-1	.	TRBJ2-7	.	CASSQDAEGTAYEQYF	TGCGCCAGCAGCCAAGATGCAGAGGGGACTGCCTACGAGCAGTACTTC
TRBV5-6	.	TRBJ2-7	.	CASSLEVRQGPYEQYF	TGTGCCAGCAGCTTGGAAGTTCGCCAGGGGCCATACGAGCAGTACTTC
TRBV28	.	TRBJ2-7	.	CASSPLADRLSYDQYF	TGTGCCAGCAGTCCTCTAGCAGACAGGCTCTCCTACGATCAGTACTTC
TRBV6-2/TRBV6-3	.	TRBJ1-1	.	CASSTGPHTEAFF	TGTGCCAGCAGTACGGGTCCTCACACTGAAGCTTTCTTT
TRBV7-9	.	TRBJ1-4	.	CASTKAWDEKLFF	TGTGCCAGCACAAAGGCGTGGGATGAAAAACTGTTTTTT
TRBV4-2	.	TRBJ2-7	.	CASSQEFYGSYEQYF	TGTGCCAGCAGCCAAGAATTCTATGGCTCCTACGAGCAGTACTTC
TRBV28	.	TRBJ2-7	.	CASSLRGGEQYF	TGTGCCAGCAGTTTGAGGGGGGGAGAGCAGTACTTC
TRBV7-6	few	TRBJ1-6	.	CASSSDAGRVSPLHF	TGTGCCAGCAGCTCGGATGCAGGACGGGTATCACCCCTCCACTTT
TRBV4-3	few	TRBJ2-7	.	CASSQDARYEQYF	TGCGCCAGCAGCCAAGACGCACGGTACGAGCAGTACTTC
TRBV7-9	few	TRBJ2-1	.	CASSTPPVQFF	TGTGCCAGCAGCACCCCCCCCGTGCAGTTCTTC
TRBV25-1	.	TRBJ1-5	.	CASSQGGLQPQHF	TGTGCCAGCAGCCAGGGTGGATTACAGCCCCAGCATTTT
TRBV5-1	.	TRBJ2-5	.	CASSPGAFRETQYF	TGCGCCAGCAGCCCTGGAGCCTTTAGGGAGACCCAGTACTTC
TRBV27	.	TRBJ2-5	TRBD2	CASSFVAGGGETQYF	TGTGCCAGCAGTTTCGTAGCGGGAGGGGGAGAGACCCAGTACTTC
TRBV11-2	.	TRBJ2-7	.	CASSSPDGSMGAYEQYF	TGTGCCAGCAGCTCGCCGGACGGTTCGATGGGGGCCTACGAGCAGTACTTC
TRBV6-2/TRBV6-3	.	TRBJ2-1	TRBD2	CASSPHPLAENNEQFF	TGTGCCAGCAGTCCCCACCCACTAGCGGAAAACAATGAGCAGTTCTTC
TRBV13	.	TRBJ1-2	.	CASSPFRSRNGYTF	TGTGCCAGCAGCCCCTTCAGGTCTCGGAATGGCTACACCTTC